These 3 T cell receptor beta chains were all obtained from the same sample, sequenced in a study of identical twins. Via MiXCR, TCRdb re-called the 5' RACE reads, giving one row per CDR3 protein. The data show around 450,000 distinct CDR3 sequences, 13% to 15% seen once. This same sample was also taken into another study, of yellow fever vaccine responses in identical twins.

The material sequenced was CD4+ T cells sorted from blood. These receptors originate from a woman younger than 30 in good health.

This clonotype showed up just a few times. The V and J genes are TRBV19 and TRBJ2-3, with 9 bases fitting TRBD1. From germline, CDR1 is LNHDA and CDR2 SQIVND (reference sequence). This CDR3 has 16 amino acids. Trimming took 2 bases from V and 2 from J; bases not matched to a gene: 5. DNA for the CDR3: TGTGCCAGTAGTATATCTGGACAGGGGATCACAGATACGCAGTATTTT. Encoded protein: CASSISGQGITDTQYF.

The J gene is TRBJ2-3, the V gene TRBV6-5; no clear D. CDR1 is MNHEY and CDR2 is SVGAGI in the germline V gene. The CDR3 spans 14 residues. With 3 bases removed from V and 2 bases from J, the gap between germline ends came to 9 bases. The CDR3 DNA follows: TGTGCCAGCAGTTATGGGCAGCACACAGATACGCAGTATTTT. Translated, it gives CASSYGQHTDTQYF.

This clonotype occurred a few times. J is TRBJ2-5 and V is TRBV6-1; 7 bases are shared with TRBD2. CDR3 length: 14 amino acids. The junction had 4 bases not matched to a gene; V was cut back by 4 bases and J by 2 bases. The V gene's germline CDR1 is MNHNS and CDR2 SASEGT. This chain's CDR3 is CASSASGEQETQYF. The DNA of the CDR3 is TGTGCCAGCAGTGCCAGCGGGGAACAAGAGACCCAGTACTTC.